This entry lists 27 T cell receptor beta chains sequenced from one sample in a study of T cell responses to AZD1222 COVID-19 vaccine. Profiled with immunoSEQ multiplex PCR; TCRdb holds only in-frame clones, not every one. Of 100,000 to 150,000 clones listed, about 90% are singletons. Sample: peripheral blood, taken on day 0 of AZD1222 vaccination. The receptor source for this set is an adult in good health.

V usage is TRBV7-3 and J usage is TRBJ2-2; 8 bases agree with TRBD1. Germline V lookup: CDR1 SGHTA, CDR2 FQGTGA. The trim removed 0 bases at V and 6 bases at J, leaving 3 bases unmatched. CDR3 length equals 15 residues. CDR3 sequence: CASSLTPQGAGELFF. In nucleotides, the CDR3 is TGTGCCAGCAGCTTAACGCCACAGGGGGCCGGGGAGCTGTTTTTT.

J is TRBJ2-2 and V is TRBV7-9; 8 bases are shared with TRBD1. The ends lost 10 bases at V and 2 bases at J; junction bases unmatched: 6. The CDR3 length is 14 residues. Looked up from germline, CDR1 is SEHNR and CDR2 is FQNEAQ (reference sequence). The CDR3: CAIPTGVNTGELFF. Here the CDR3 DNA reads TGTGCCATCCCGACAGGGGTCAACACCGGGGAGCTGTTTTTT.

The gene calls are TRBV9 and TRBJ2-7; D is possibly TRBD1 (6 bases). The CDR3 runs to 15 residues. V dropped 3 bases and J dropped 1 base, with 14 bases sitting between them. The germline CDR1 and CDR2 sequences are SGDLS and YYNGEE. Written as DNA, the CDR3 is TGTGCCAGCAGCGCGACAGGACTTCGTTCCTACGAGCAGTACTTC. Translating gives CASSATGLRSYEQYF.

The gene calls are TRBV10-1 and TRBJ2-1; possibly TRBD1 for D (6 bases). The germline CDR1 and CDR2 sequences are WNHNN and SYGVQD (reference sequence). V lost 0 bases, J lost 4 bases, and 22 bases lay in between. The CDR3 has 19 residues. The DNA for the CDR3 is TGCGCCAGCAGTGAGTCGCGGCTCCGGTCCAGGGGCATATACAATGAGCAGTTCTTC. Amino acids: CASSESRLRSRGIYNEQFF.

The CDR3 nucleotides read TGTGCCAGCAGCTTATATACCAGGGGACGGGCAGCCTCGGGGAACACCATATATTTT. Amino acid sequence: CASSLYTRGRAASGNTIYF. The rearrangement links TRBV7-3 to TRBJ1-3, with D possibly being TRBD1 (6 bases). V lost 2 bases to trimming and J lost 7 bases, with 27 bases between them. Germline V gene lookup returns CDR1 SGHTA and CDR2 FQGTGA. The CDR3 has 19 residues.

The chain combines TRBV2 with TRBJ2-3, with D perhaps TRBD1 (5 bases). V lost 4 bases and J lost 2, with 10 bases in between. The germline V gene encodes CDR1 SNHLY and CDR2 FYNNEI. This CDR3 has 14 amino acids. The CDR3 protein is CASSVDRVTDTQYF. The DNA of the CDR3 is TGTGCCAGCAGTGTTGACAGAGTCACAGATACGCAGTATTTT.

The rearrangement joins TRBV28 to TRBJ1-2, with TRBD1 identical over 9 bases. This CDR3 region has 15 residues. The V gene end was trimmed by 5 bases and the J gene end by 4 bases; junction bases not matched to a gene: 8. The germline CDR1 and CDR2 sequences are MDHEN and SYDVKM. For the CDR3, the DNA is TGTGCCAGCAGTCTTACAGGGGGCGTCCCCTATGGCTACACCTTC. As protein: CASSLTGGVPYGYTF.

The V gene is TRBV24-1, the J gene TRBJ2-2, with D possibly matching TRBD1 (5 bases). CDR3 length equals 15 residues. V lost 3 bases, J lost 3 bases, and 10 bases lay in between. CDR1 is KGHDR, CDR2 SFDVKD, per germline. The CDR3 DNA reads TGTGCCACCAGTGATCCTCAGGGATACACCGGGGAGCTGTTTTTT. Translation: CATSDPQGYTGELFF.

The chain joins TRBV19 to TRBJ2-2; 7 bases match TRBD1. Germline V lookup: CDR1 LNHDA, CDR2 SQIVND (reference sequence). The CDR3 runs to 15 residues. V was clipped by 2 bases and J by 4 bases; unmatched bases: 4. CDR3 sequence (DNA): TGTGCCAGTAGTATAAAAGGGGGCGGCACCGGGGAGCTGTTTTTT. It is translated as CASSIKGGGTGELFF. The variable domain in full, completed from reference TRBV19 and TRBJ2-2, reads DGGITQSPKYLFRKEGQNVTLSCEQNLNHDAMYWYRQDPGQGLRLIYYSQIVNDFQKGDIAEGYSVSREKKESFPLTVTSAQKNPTAFYLCASSIKGGGTGELFFGEGSRLTVL.

The chain combines TRBV6-7 with TRBJ2-7; the D gene is possibly TRBD2 (6 bases). TRBV6-7 falls under the ORF class, with uncertain function. The ends were cut back, 2 bases at V and 3 bases at J, with 11 bases in the middle. The CDR3 sequence is 14 residues long. CDR3 sequence (DNA): TGTGCCAGCAGTTACGGGGGGAGTGACTACGAGCAGTACTTC. Its protein is CASSYGGSDYEQYF.

CDR3 nucleotides: TGTGCCAGCAGCTTAGATGAGGATCAGCCCCAGCATTTT. This translates into CASSLDEDQPQHF. The chain carries TRBV7-9 and TRBJ1-5, with D unclear. Germline values: CDR1 SEHNR, CDR2 FQNEAQ (reference sequence). V gave up 1 base and J gave up 5 bases, with 6 bases separating them. The CDR3 loop spans 13 amino acids.

This clone was observed a few times. The chain carries TRBV5-1 and TRBJ2-5, with 8 bases matching TRBD2. The V and J ends lost 7 bases and 5 bases, in that order; junction bases with no gene match: 10. Per the germline V gene, CDR1 is SGHRS and CDR2 is YFSETQ. The CDR3 consists of 14 residues. CDR3 loop: CASGRGAARETQYF. CDR3 nucleotides: TGCGCCAGCGGGCGGGGGGCCGCCCGGGAGACCCAGTACTTC.

The V gene is TRBV13, the J gene TRBJ2-3; 14 bases agree with TRBD2. After removal of 3 bases from V and 6 bases from J, the junction contained 5 bases not matched to a gene. The CDR3 has 16 amino acids. Germline V CDR1 and CDR2: PRHDT, FYEKMQ (reference sequence). CDR3 DNA sequence: TGTGCCAGCAGCTTGGGGACTAGCGGGAGTTTTGATACGCAGTATTTT. Amino acid sequence: CASSLGTSGSFDTQYF. Filled out from reference TRBV13 and TRBJ2-3, the complete variable domain reads AAGVIQSPRHLIKEKRETATLKCYPIPRHDTVYWYQQGPGQDPQFLISFYEKMQSDKGSIPDRFSAQQFSDYHSELNMSSLELGDSALYFCASSLGTSGSFDTQYFGPGTRLTVL.

The rearrangement joins TRBV21-1 to TRBJ1-5; TRBD1, the D gene given by the table, was not confirmed from the DNA. TRBV21-1 is given as a pseudogene. This CDR3 is built from 15 residues. The DNA of the CDR3 is TGTGCCAGCAGCAAAGCAAAACAGGACAATCAGCCCCAGCATTTT. Residues: CASSKAKQDNQPQHF.

The chain couples TRBV7-8 to TRBJ1-5; the match to TRBD1 covers 7 bases. This CDR3 comprises 14 residues. Germline lookup yields CDR1 SGHVS and CDR2 FQNEAQ. The ends lost 4 bases at V and 6 bases at J; junction bases unmatched: 6. CDR3 DNA: TGTGCCAGCAGCTCCCGACAGGGTGGTCAGCCCCAGCATTTT. It encodes CASSSRQGGQPQHF.

V gene TRBV28 combines with J gene TRBJ1-4, with D perhaps matching TRBD1 (6 bases). The CDR3 contains 16 residues. Trimming removed 1 base from V and 4 bases from J, with 13 bases in between. Per the germline V gene, CDR1 is MDHEN and CDR2 is SYDVKM. The CDR3 reads CASSLSTGFDNEKLFF. The CDR3 nucleotides are TGTGCCAGCAGTTTATCCACAGGGTTCGATAATGAAAAACTGTTTTTT.

V usage is TRBV15 and J usage is TRBJ2-1; 10 bases line up with TRBD2. V lost 5 bases to trimming and J lost 9 bases; unmatched junction nucleotides: 10. Germline values: CDR1 LNHNV, CDR2 YYDKDF (reference sequence). The CDR3 has 15 residues. The CDR3 region is CATSLSLAGVSEQFF. CDR3 in DNA: TGTGCCACCAGCTTGAGCCTAGCGGGAGTAAGTGAGCAGTTCTTC.

J is TRBJ1-4 and V is TRBV11-2; 8 nucleotides line up with TRBD1. This CDR3 is 15 amino acids long. Germline V gene lookup returns CDR1 SGHAT and CDR2 FQNNGV. The junction had 5 bases not matched to a gene; V was cut back by 4 bases and J by 4 bases. The CDR3: CASSYDRGDNEKLFF. DNA of the CDR3: TGTGCCAGCAGCTACGACAGGGGAGATAATGAAAAACTGTTTTTT.

The rearrangement links TRBV7-9 to TRBJ2-3, with a weak D call TRBD1 (5 bases). Trimming pared 5 bases from V and 1 base from J, leaving 16 bases between. CDR1 is SEHNR, CDR2 FQNEAQ, per germline (reference sequence). CDR3 length: 16 residues. Written as DNA, the CDR3 is TGTGCCAGCAGCCGCTTATCGGCGACAGGCACAGATACGCAGTATTTT. Protein: CASSRLSATGTDTQYF. Full variable domain (outside the CDR3, taken from reference TRBV7-9 and TRBJ2-3): DTGVSQNPRHKITKRGQNVTFRCDPISEHNRLYWYRQTLGQGPEFLTYFQNEAQLEKSRLLSDRFSAERPKGSFSTLEIQRTEQGDSAMYLCASSRLSATGTDTQYFGPGTRLTVL.

V usage is TRBV10-1 and J usage is TRBJ2-7, with D perhaps TRBD1 or TRBD2 (5 bases each). Germline V gene lookup returns CDR1 WNHNN and CDR2 SYGVQD (reference sequence). The CDR3 spans 15 residues. V was shortened by 0 bases and J by 6 bases, with 15 bases between the two germline ends. The CDR3: CASSESGREPREQYF. The CDR3 DNA reads TGCGCCAGCAGTGAGTCAGGCAGGGAGCCTCGCGAGCAGTACTTC.

The chain uses TRBV11-3 and TRBJ2-6, with D uncertain. CDR1 and CDR2 from the germline V gene are SGHNT and YENEEA. The CDR3 extends over 16 amino acids. V lost 3 bases to trimming and J lost 0 bases, with 9 bases between them. CDR3 residues: CASSFLPVSGANVLTF. As DNA, the CDR3 is TGTGCCAGCAGCTTCCTGCCCGTCTCTGGGGCCAACGTCCTGACTTTC.

J is TRBJ1-2 and V is TRBV4-1; D unclear. Per the germline V gene, CDR1 is MGHRA and CDR2 is YSYEKL. The CDR3 totals 13 residues. With 5 bases removed from V and 4 bases from J, the gap between germline ends came to 11 bases. The CDR3 sequence is CASSYGLSYGYTF. The CDR3 coding sequence is TGCGCCAGCAGCTACGGACTGTCCTATGGCTACACCTTC.

The V gene is TRBV18, the J gene TRBJ2-5; D gene unclear. The V gene's germline CDR1 is KGHSH and CDR2 LQKENI. This CDR3 region has 14 residues. V was shortened by 2 bases and J by 2 bases, with 9 bases between the two germline ends. The DNA for the CDR3 is TGTGCCAGCTCACCAGGCAGCCTTCAAGAGACCCAGTACTTC. The encoded protein is CASSPGSLQETQYF. Together with reference TRBV18 and TRBJ2-5, the CDR3 gives the full variable domain: NAGVMQNPRHLVRRRGQEARLRCSPMKGHSHVYWYRQLPEEGLKFMVYLQKENIIDESGMPKERFSAEFPKEGPSILRIQQVVRGDSAAYFCASSPGSLQETQYFGPGTRLLVL.

This clone showed up just a few times. The V call is TRBV7-2, the J call TRBJ2-5; 10 nucleotides match TRBD2. The CDR3 runs to 15 residues. The germline V gene encodes CDR1 SGHTA and CDR2 FQGNSA. The V gene end was trimmed by 1 base and the J gene end by 5 bases; junction bases not matched to a gene: 4. The CDR3 region is CASSLVGSGRETQYF. The CDR3 DNA reads TGTGCCAGCAGCTTAGTGGGTAGCGGGAGGGAGACCCAGTACTTC.

The chain carries TRBV6-5 and TRBJ1-2; the D is unclear. Trimming cost V 0 bases and J 8 bases, with 16 bases left between them. Germline-derived CDR1 and CDR2 are MNHEY and SVGAGI. The CDR3 covers 15 residues. The CDR3 DNA sequence: TGTGCCAGCAGTTACTCGAACTCTTTAGCGGAGGGCTACACCTTC. Amino acids: CASSYSNSLAEGYTF.

This chain joins TRBV6-2 or TRBV6-3 and TRBJ1-4; D call uncertain. Germline CDR1 and CDR2: MNHEY and SVGEGT. V was trimmed by 6 bases and J by 0 bases, leaving 8 bases between them. This CDR3 comprises 14 residues. Here the CDR3 reads CASSPQTTNEKLFF. The CDR3 coding sequence is TGTGCCAGCAGCCCCCAGACAACTAATGAAAAACTGTTTTTT.

The V and J genes are TRBV12-3 or TRBV12-4 and TRBJ1-1, with TRBD1 matching over 7 bases. V dropped 3 bases and J dropped 11; count of bases not matched to a gene: 9. CDR3 size: 13 residues. The CDR3 region has the DNA TGTGCCAGCAGTTTCTCATACGGGACAGAGGCTTTCTTT. This translates into CASSFSYGTEAFF.